Below, 12 T cell receptor beta chains from the same sample are listed, as sequenced in a study of human T cells and chemical hapten exposure. TCRdb analysed the RACE reads with MiXCR anew, one entry per CDR3 protein. The data show about 290,000 distinct CDR3 sequences, roughly 7.4% seen once. Sample time point: pre-sensitization, week 0. Documented treatment: therapeutic diphenylcyclopropenone sensitization with weekly scalp DPC. Source: whole blood, taken in connection with sensitization to the hapten diphenylcyclopropenone (DPC). The receptors were sampled from a young man with alopecia areata. Some clones in this sample may be carry-over from other donors' samples.

This clonotype has a count of ten or more. The chain has TRBV7-8 and TRBJ1-5; possibly TRBD1 for D (5 bases). V dropped 1 base and J dropped 4 bases, with 11 bases sitting between them. This CDR3 spans 15 amino acids. Germline assignment: CDR1 SGHVS and CDR2 FQNEAQ. The CDR3 spells CASSLGGAGNQPQHF. The CDR3 DNA follows: TGTGCCAGCAGCTTAGGGGGCGCAGGTAATCAGCCCCAGCATTTT.

This clonotype was recorded at least ten times. The rearrangement joins TRBV7-2 to TRBJ1-5; 7 bases are shared with TRBD1. V shed 2 bases and J 6 bases; nucleotides not matched to a gene: 13. The V gene's germline CDR1 is SGHTA and CDR2 FQGNSA. This CDR3 is 17 amino acids long. The DNA of the CDR3 is TGTGCCAGCAGCTTATATCAGACAGGGACGGGGGCTCAGCCCCAGCATTTT. As protein: CASSLYQTGTGAQPQHF.

This clonotype was seen a handful of times. The chain employs TRBV7-3 and TRBJ2-2, with 8 nucleotides matching TRBD1. Unmatched junction bases numbered 4, after V lost 3 bases and J lost 1 base. Germline-derived CDR1 and CDR2 are SGHTA and FQGTGA. The length of the CDR3 is 16 residues. CDR3 bases: TGTGCCAGCAGCTTTAGGACAGGGTTGAACACCGGGGAGCTGTTTTTT. Translation: CASSFRTGLNTGELFF.

This chain links TRBV9 with TRBJ1-4, with 9 bases fitting TRBD1. Looked up from germline, CDR1 is SGDLS and CDR2 is YYNGEE. This CDR3 has 14 amino acids. Unmatched junction bases numbered 5, after V lost 3 bases and J lost 8 bases. As DNA, the CDR3 is TGTGCCAGCAGCGGATCCGGGACAGGGGAAAAACTGTTTTTT. This sequence encodes CASSGSGTGEKLFF. The entire variable domain, with the rest obtained from reference TRBV9 and TRBJ1-4, is as follows: DSGVTQTPKHLITATGQRVTLRCSPRSGDLSVYWYQQSLDQGLQFLIQYYNGEERAKGNILERFSAQQFPDLHSELNLSSLELGDSALYFCASSGSGTGEKLFFGSGTQLSVL.

In this sample, this clonotype turned up many times. The chain employs TRBV7-2 and TRBJ1-2, with D perhaps matching TRBD1 (5 bases). Germline values: CDR1 SGHTA, CDR2 FQGNSA. This CDR3 is 15 amino acids long. Trimming shortened V by 1 base and J by 2 bases, and 11 bases separated the two germline ends. The CDR3 region is CASSLGGRRNYGYTF. The CDR3 DNA follows: TGTGCCAGCAGCTTAGGGGGACGGAGAAACTATGGCTACACCTTC.

This clonotype has ten or more counts. The chain carries TRBV11-1 and TRBJ2-1; 10 bases align to TRBD1. The CDR3 runs 16 residues. V lost 1 base, J lost 4 bases, and 4 bases stayed unmatched. Germline V CDR1 and CDR2: SGHAT, FQDESV (reference sequence). CDR3 DNA: TGTGCCAGCAGCTTAGTGGGGACAGGGGCTTACAATGAGCAGTTCTTC. This codes for CASSLVGTGAYNEQFF.

Many counts were recorded for this clonotype. The rearrangement uses TRBV9 and TRBJ2-3; D gene unclear. The germline gives CDR1 SGDLS, CDR2 YYNGEE. Trimming removed 0 bases from V and 2 bases from J, with 7 bases in between. The CDR3 has 14 residues. As DNA, the CDR3 is TGTGCCAGCAGCGTAGGGGGATCCACAGATACGCAGTATTTT. Amino acids: CASSVGGSTDTQYF.

Only a few counts were recorded for this clonotype. This rearrangement joins TRBV7-9 to TRBJ1-1, with D tentatively TRBD1 (6 bases). The CDR3 is 16 amino acids. Germline CDR1 reads SEHNR; CDR2 reads FQNEAQ (reference sequence). Trimming left V 5 bases short and J 0 bases short, with 16 bases between. The CDR3 nucleotides read TGTGCCAGCAGCCTACCGCCGGGACACATGAACACTGAAGCTTTCTTT. This gives the protein CASSLPPGHMNTEAFF.

This clonotype was seen more than once but under ten times. The rearrangement uses TRBV14 and TRBJ2-7; D may be TRBD2 (5 bases). V lost 4 bases and J 3 bases, leaving 10 bases between the germline ends. The CDR3 runs 13 residues. Germline loops: CDR1 SGHDN, CDR2 FVKESK. The CDR3 is CASSRGSRYEQYF. As DNA, the CDR3 is TGTGCCAGCAGCCGAGGGTCCCGCTACGAGCAGTACTTC.

This clonotype was counted only a few times. The chain uses TRBV28 and TRBJ2-7, with no clear D. CDR1 MDHEN and CDR2 SYDVKM come from the germline V gene. The CDR3 runs to 15 residues. V lost 6 bases and J lost 0, with 15 bases in between. The CDR3 DNA follows: TGTGCCAGCAGCCGTGACACGGTTGGCTCCTACGAGCAGTACTTC. Amino acid sequence: CASSRDTVGSYEQYF.

The chain has TRBV28 and TRBJ2-2, with a possible D match to TRBD2 (6 bases). Germline V lookup: CDR1 MDHEN, CDR2 SYDVKM. V lost 6 bases to trimming and J lost 0 bases, with 11 bases between them. This CDR3 is built from 15 residues. The CDR3, as DNA: TGTGCCAGCAGGTGGGACTCCGCGAACACCGGGGAGCTGTTTTTT. Translation gives CASRWDSANTGELFF.

Only a few counts were recorded for this clonotype. The rearrangement joins TRBV29-1 to TRBJ2-7; maybe TRBD2 (5 bases). V was shortened by 4 bases and J by 4 bases, with 20 bases between the two germline ends. Looked up from germline, CDR1 is SQVTM and CDR2 is ANQGSEA. The CDR3 is 15 amino acids. The CDR3 nucleotides are TGCAGCGTTGTGGGGAGCTGGTCCCCCCCATACGAGCAGTACTTC. It specifies CSVVGSWSPPYEQYF.